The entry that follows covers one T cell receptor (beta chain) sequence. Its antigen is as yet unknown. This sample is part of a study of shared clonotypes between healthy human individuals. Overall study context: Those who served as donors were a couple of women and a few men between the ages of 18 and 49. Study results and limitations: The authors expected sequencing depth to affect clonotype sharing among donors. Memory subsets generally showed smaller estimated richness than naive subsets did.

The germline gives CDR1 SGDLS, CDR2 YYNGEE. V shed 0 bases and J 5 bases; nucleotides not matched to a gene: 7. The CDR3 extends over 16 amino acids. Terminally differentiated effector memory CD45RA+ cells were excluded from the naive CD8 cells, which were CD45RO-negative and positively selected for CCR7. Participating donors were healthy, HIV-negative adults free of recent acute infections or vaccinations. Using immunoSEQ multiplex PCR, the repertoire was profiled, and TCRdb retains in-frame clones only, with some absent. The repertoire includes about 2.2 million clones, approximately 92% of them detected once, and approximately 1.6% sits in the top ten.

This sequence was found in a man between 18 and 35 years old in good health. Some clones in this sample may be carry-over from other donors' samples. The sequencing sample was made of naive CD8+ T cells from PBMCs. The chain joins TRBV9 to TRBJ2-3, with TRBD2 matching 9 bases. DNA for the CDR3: TGTGCCAGCAGCGTAGGGGCGGGAGGGCCCGGAGATACGCAGTATTTT. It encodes CASSVGAGGPGDTQYF.